These T cell receptor beta chains were read from a single sample in a study of T cell responses to AZD1222 COVID-19 vaccine. The repertoire was sequenced with immunoSEQ multiplex PCR; TCRdb's copy has only in-frame clones and lacks some. The table lists 150,000 or so clones, with about 2.2% in the top ten. Sequencing input: peripheral blood. These receptor sequences come from an adult in good health. Each CDR3 is given with its conserved first and last residue. A D gene is named only where the DNA matches it firmly.

V: TRBV11-2
D: TRBD1
J: TRBJ1-2
CDR3: CASSLPSDRVDYGYTF
DNA: TGTGCCAGCAGCTTACCGTCCGACAGGGTAGACTATGGCTACACCTTC

V: TRBV30
D: -
J: TRBJ2-3
CDR3: CAWERVDTDTQYF
DNA: TGTGCCTGGGAGCGGGTTGACACAGATACGCAGTATTTT

V: TRBV4-1
D: TRBD1
J: TRBJ1-1
CDR3: CASSQPRDRAATEAFF
DNA: TGCGCCAGCAGCCAGCCGCGAGACAGGGCGGCCACTGAAGCTTTCTTT

V: TRBV6-6
D: TRBD2
J: TRBJ2-7
CDR3: CASSYSAGGPYEQYF
DNA: TGTGCCAGCAGTTACTCGGCGGGGGGTCCCTACGAGCAGTACTTC

V: TRBV14
D: -
J: TRBJ1-2
CDR3: CASSQVGGLGYGYTF
DNA: TGTGCCAGCAGCCAAGTCGGGGGGCTGGGCTATGGCTACACCTTC

V: TRBV7-3
D: -
J: TRBJ1-1
CDR3: CASSSTVNTEAFF
DNA: TGTGCCAGCAGCTCTACAGTGAACACTGAAGCTTTCTTT

V: TRBV9
D: -
J: TRBJ2-5
CDR3: CASSAYREGGQETQYF
DNA: TGTGCCAGCAGCGCGTACAGGGAAGGGGGCCAAGAGACCCAGTACTTC

V: TRBV2
D: TRBD1
J: TRBJ1-5
CDR3: CASGQGKAGQPQHF
DNA: TGTGCCAGCGGACAGGGGAAGGCAGGACAGCCCCAGCATTTT

V: TRBV18
D: -
J: TRBJ2-6
CDR3: CASSPLLISGANVLTF
DNA: TGTGCCAGCTCACCCCTTCTTATCTCTGGGGCCAACGTCCTGACTTTC

V: TRBV4-1
D: -
J: TRBJ2-3
CDR3: CASSQETGSTDTQYF
DNA: TGCGCCAGCAGCCAAGAGACTGGTAGCACAGATACGCAGTATTTT

V: TRBV6-5
D: -
J: TRBJ1-2
CDR3: CASSYMGNYGYTF
DNA: TGTGCCAGCAGTTACATGGGGAACTATGGCTACACCTTC

V: TRBV5-4
D: -
J: TRBJ1-1
CDR3: CASSNRVGSTEAFF
DNA: TGTGCCAGCAGCAACAGGGTCGGGAGCACTGAAGCTTTCTTT

V: TRBV25-1
D: -
J: TRBJ1-6
CDR3: CASSPGIDSPLHF
DNA: TGTGCCAGCAGTCCAGGGATCGATTCACCCCTCCACTTT

V: TRBV4-1
D: -
J: TRBJ2-2
CDR3: CASSQEENTGELFF
DNA: TGCGCCAGCAGCCAAGAGGAGAACACCGGGGAGCTGTTTTTT

V: TRBV4-2
D: TRBD1
J: TRBJ1-5
CDR3: CASSPGTGGALSNQPQHF
DNA: TGTGCCAGCAGCCCCGGGACAGGGGGCGCCCTAAGCAATCAGCCCCAGCATTTT

V: TRBV7-2
D: TRBD1
J: TRBJ1-2
CDR3: CASSEGQGGDGYTF
DNA: TGTGCCAGCAGCGAGGGACAGGGCGGCGATGGCTACACCTTC

V: TRBV7-6
D: TRBD1
J: TRBJ1-3
CDR3: CASSFQGGSGNTIYF
DNA: TGTGCCAGCAGCTTTCAGGGGGGCTCTGGAAACACCATATATTTT